Only one count was recorded for the clone carrying this TCR beta chain. Its specificity is unknown. Use of 60 Vbeta and 13 Jbeta primers characterized the PCR. Measured with immunoSEQ multiplex PCR; TCRdb has only the in-frame clones, and not every one. The table records around 210,000 clones, approximately 79% of them present only once. At collection, donors were nominally healthy, but unrecorded immune exposures were probable. This specimen comes from a study of cytomegalovirus exposure and HLA in healthy donors. Across the whole study: About 85 million unique TCRs from HLA-typed donors were held in an early release of data. Study results and caveats: In vitro confirmation showed three CMV-associated chains to be CMV antigen specific.

The CDR3 is made up of 13 amino acids. Germline loops: CDR1 SNHLY, CDR2 FYNNEI. Trimming stripped 6 bases from V and 6 bases from J, with 12 bases between. The origin of this receptor is a man aged 50 or older in good health and CMV-seronegative. The chain has TRBV2 and TRBJ2-1; TRBD1 might be the D (6 bases). Material: PBMCs. The DNA for the CDR3 is TGTGCCAGCAGCCCGGACAGCTCCAATGAGCAGTTCTTC. This translates into CASSPDSSNEQFF.